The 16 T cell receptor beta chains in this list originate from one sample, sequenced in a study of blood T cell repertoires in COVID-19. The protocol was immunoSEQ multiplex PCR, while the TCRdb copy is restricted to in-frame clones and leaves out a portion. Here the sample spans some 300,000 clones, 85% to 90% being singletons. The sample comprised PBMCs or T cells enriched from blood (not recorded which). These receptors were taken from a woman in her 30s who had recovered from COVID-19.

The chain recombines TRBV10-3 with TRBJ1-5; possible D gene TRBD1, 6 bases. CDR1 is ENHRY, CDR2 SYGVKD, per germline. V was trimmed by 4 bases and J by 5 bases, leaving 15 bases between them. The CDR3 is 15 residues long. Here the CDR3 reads CAISVAGVGDQPQHF. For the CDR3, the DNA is TGTGCCATCAGTGTTGCAGGGGTGGGGGATCAGCCCCAGCATTTT.

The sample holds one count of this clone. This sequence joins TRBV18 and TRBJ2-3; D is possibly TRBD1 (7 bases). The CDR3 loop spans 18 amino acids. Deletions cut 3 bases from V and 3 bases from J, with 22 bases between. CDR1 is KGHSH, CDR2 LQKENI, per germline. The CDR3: CASSPNTLGQAGTDTQYF. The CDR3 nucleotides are TGTGCCAGCTCACCGAACACCCTCGGACAGGCGGGGACAGATACGCAGTATTTT.

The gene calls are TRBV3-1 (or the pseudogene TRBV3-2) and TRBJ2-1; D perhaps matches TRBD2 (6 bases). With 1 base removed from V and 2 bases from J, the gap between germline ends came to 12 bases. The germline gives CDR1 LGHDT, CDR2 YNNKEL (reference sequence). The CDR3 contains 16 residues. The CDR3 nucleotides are TGTGCCAGCAGCCAAGGGAGGGACCCTACCTACAATGAGCAGTTCTTC. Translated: CASSQGRDPTYNEQFF.

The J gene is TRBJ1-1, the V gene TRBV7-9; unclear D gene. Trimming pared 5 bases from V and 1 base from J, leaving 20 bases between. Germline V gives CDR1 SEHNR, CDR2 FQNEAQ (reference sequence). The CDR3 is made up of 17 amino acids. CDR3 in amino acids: CASSRWLATRRNTEAFF. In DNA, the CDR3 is TGTGCCAGCAGCCGATGGTTGGCCACACGGAGGAACACTGAAGCTTTCTTT.

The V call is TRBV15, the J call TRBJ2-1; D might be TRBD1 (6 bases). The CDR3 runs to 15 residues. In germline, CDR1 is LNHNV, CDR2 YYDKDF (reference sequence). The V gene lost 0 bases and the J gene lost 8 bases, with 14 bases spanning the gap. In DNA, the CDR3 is TGTGCCACCAGCAGAGATGCGGGTGAGGGGGATGAGCAGTTCTTC. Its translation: CATSRDAGEGDEQFF.

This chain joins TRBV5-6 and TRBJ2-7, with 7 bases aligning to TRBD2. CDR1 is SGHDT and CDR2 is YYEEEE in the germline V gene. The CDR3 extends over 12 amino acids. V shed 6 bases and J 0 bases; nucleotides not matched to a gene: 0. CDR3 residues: CASTSGSYEQYF. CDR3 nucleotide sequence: TGTGCCAGCACTAGCGGCTCCTACGAGCAGTACTTC. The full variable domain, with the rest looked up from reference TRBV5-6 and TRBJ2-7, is DAGVTQSPTHLIKTRGQQVTLRCSPKSGHDTVSWYQQALGQGPQFIFQYYEEEERQRGNFPDRFSGHQFPNYSSELNVNALLLGDSALYLCASTSGSYEQYFGPGTRLTVT.

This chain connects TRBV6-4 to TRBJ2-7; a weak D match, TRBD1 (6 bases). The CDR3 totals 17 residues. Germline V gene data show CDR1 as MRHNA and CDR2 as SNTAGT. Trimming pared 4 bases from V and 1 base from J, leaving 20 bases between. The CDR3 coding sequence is TGTGCCAGCAGTGTTGGGAACAGGGTTCTGACGTCCTACGAGCAGTACTTC. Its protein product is CASSVGNRVLTSYEQYF.

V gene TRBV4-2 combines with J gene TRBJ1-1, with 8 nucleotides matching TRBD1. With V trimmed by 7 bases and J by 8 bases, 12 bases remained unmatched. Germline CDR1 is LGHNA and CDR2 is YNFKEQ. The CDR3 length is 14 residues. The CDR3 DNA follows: TGTGCCAGCACAAGACAGCAGGGGGCGCGGGAAGCTTTCTTT. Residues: CASTRQQGAREAFF.

This CDR3 is CATSGLVTGELFF. CDR3 DNA: TGTGCCACCTCAGGGTTGGTCACCGGGGAGCTGTTTTTT. V and J are TRBV3-1 (or the pseudogene TRBV3-2) and TRBJ2-2, with D possibly being TRBD1 (5 bases). The V gene lost 10 bases and the J gene lost 4 bases, with 13 bases spanning the gap. The CDR3 is 13 amino acids. In germline, CDR1 is LGHDT, CDR2 YNNKEL (reference sequence).

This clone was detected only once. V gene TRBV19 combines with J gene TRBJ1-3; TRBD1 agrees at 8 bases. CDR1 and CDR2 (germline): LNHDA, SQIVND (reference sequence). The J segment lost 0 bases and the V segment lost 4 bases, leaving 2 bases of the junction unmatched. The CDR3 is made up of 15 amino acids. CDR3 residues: CASSTGQGSGNTIYF. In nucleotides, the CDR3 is TGTGCCAGTAGTACCGGACAGGGCTCTGGAAACACCATATATTTT.

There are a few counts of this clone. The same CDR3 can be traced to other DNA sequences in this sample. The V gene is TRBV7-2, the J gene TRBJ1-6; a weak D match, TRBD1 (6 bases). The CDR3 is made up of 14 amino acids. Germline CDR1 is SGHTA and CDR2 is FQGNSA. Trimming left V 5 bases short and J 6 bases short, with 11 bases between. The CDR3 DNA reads TGTGCCAGCAGCCCCGGACAGACTAATTCACCCCTCCACTTT. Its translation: CASSPGQTNSPLHF.

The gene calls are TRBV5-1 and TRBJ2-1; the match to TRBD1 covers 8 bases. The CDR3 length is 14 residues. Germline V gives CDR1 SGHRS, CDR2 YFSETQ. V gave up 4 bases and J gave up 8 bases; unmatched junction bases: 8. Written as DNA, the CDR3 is TGCGCCAGCAGCCCCGGACAGGGAGTCGATGAGCAGTTCTTC. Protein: CASSPGQGVDEQFF. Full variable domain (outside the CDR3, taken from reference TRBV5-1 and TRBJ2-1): KAGVTQTPRYLIKTRGQQVTLSCSPISGHRSVSWYQQTPGQGLQFLFEYFSETQRNKGNFPGRFSGRQFSNSRSEMNVSTLELGDSALYLCASSPGQGVDEQFFGPGTRLTVL.

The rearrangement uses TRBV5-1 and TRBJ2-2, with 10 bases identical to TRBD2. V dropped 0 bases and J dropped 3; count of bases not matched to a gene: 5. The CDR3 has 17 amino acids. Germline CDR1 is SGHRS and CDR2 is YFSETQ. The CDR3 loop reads CASSLAGTSAHTGELFF. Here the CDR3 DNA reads TGCGCCAGCAGCTTGGCAGGGACTAGCGCGCACACCGGGGAGCTGTTTTTT.

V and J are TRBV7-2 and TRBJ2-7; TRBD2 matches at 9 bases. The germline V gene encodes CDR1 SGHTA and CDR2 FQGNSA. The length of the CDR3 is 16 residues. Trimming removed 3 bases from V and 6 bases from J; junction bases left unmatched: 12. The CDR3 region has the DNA TGTGCCAGCAGCTTTTTTAGCGGGAGAGTGGTAGGCGAGCAGTACTTC. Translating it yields CASSFFSGRVVGEQYF. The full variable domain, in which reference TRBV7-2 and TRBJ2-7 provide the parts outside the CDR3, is GAGVSQSPSNKVTEKGKDVELRCDPISGHTALYWYRQSLGQGLEFLIYFQGNSAPDKSGLPSDRFSAERTGGSVSTLTIQRTQQEDSAVYLCASSFFSGRVVGEQYFGPGTRLTVT.

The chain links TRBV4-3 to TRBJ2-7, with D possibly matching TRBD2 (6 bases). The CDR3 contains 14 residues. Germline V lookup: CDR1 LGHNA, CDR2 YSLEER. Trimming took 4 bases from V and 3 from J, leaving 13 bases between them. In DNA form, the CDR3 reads TGCGCCAGCAGCCTCGAGCGGGCGAGCTACGAGCAGTACTTC. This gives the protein CASSLERASYEQYF.

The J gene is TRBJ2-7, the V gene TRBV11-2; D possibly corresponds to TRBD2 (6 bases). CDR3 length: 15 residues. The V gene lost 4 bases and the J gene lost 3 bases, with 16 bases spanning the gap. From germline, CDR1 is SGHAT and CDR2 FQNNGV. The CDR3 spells CASSSRELWGYEQYF. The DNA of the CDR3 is TGTGCCAGCAGCTCCCGGGAGTTATGGGGCTACGAGCAGTACTTC.